The next 5 T cell receptor beta chains were all read from a single sample in a study of T cell repertoires in cytomegalovirus infection. TCRdb passed the reads through MiXCR, listing each CDR3 protein once. The repertoire holds under 200,000 distinct CDR3 sequences, more than 9% seen once, with about 4.2% in the top ten. Sequencing was performed on PBMCs. The receptors were gathered from a human donor in good health (CMV status not recorded). Some clones in this sample may be carry-over from other donors' samples.

This sequence joins TRBV20-1 and TRBJ2-5; 7 nucleotides align to TRBD1. CDR1 is DFQATT, CDR2 SNEGSKA, per germline (reference sequence). The CDR3 sequence is 14 residues long. J was trimmed by 5 bases and V by 0 bases; bases with no gene match: 6. CDR3 amino acids: CSARDRQGSETQYF. DNA of the CDR3: TGCAGTGCTAGAGACCGACAGGGTTCGGAGACCCAGTACTTC.

This clonotype was recorded at least ten times. The chain joins TRBV28 to TRBJ2-1; D is perhaps TRBD1 (6 bases). CDR3 length equals 12 residues. Trimming cost V 5 bases and J 10 bases, with 12 bases left between them. Germline CDR1 MDHEN, CDR2 SYDVKM. CDR3 region: CASSPGEFEQFF. The CDR3 bases are TGTGCCAGCAGTCCAGGGGAATTCGAGCAGTTCTTC.

This clonotype has a count of ten or more. The chain uses TRBV2 and TRBJ2-7; D is perhaps TRBD2 (5 bases). Germline V gene lookup returns CDR1 SNHLY and CDR2 FYNNEI. The CDR3 has 12 residues. V dropped 6 bases and J dropped 4 bases, with 10 bases sitting between them. CDR3 sequence reads: CASRGDRYEQYF. The CDR3 DNA is TGTGCCAGCAGGGGAGATAGGTACGAGCAGTACTTC. The complete variable domain, with remaining parts taken from reference TRBV2 and TRBJ2-7, reads EPEVTQTPSHQVTQMGQEVILRCVPISNHLYFYWYRQILGQKVEFLVSFYNNEISEKSEIFDDQFSVERPDGSNFTLKIRSTKLEDSAMYFCASRGDRYEQYFGPGTRLTVT.

This clonotype was seen at least ten times. The chain has TRBV12-3 or TRBV12-4 and TRBJ2-1, with a weak D call TRBD2 (7 bases). CDR3 size: 13 residues. With 6 bases removed from V and 7 bases from J, the gap between germline ends came to 13 bases. CDR3 coding DNA: TGTGCCAGCAGCCTCGGGGGGCCAAATGAGCAGTTCTTC. This codes for CASSLGGPNEQFF.

This clonotype was picked up a small number of times. This chain joins TRBV29-1 and TRBJ1-2; D is uncertain. This CDR3 has 11 residues. Trimming pared 6 bases from V and 1 base from J, leaving 6 bases between. Germline loops: CDR1 SQVTM, CDR2 ANQGSEA. The CDR3 nucleotides read TGCAGCGTCAAGGATAACTATGGCTACACCTTC. It specifies CSVKDNYGYTF.